Below, one T cell receptor (beta chain) is given with its context. What it recognizes is unknown. Treatment defined: oral pan-JAK inhibitor, 5-10 mg twice daily. The data stem from a study of CD8+ T cells in alopecia areata. Findings of the study overall: Normal scalp had lower clonality than lesional scalp, with alopecia totalis/universalis lesions showing this most strongly. Sequence data from scalp samples additionally include resident alphabeta T cells of normal skin. Scalp and blood retained many expanded lesional clones during tofacitinib. Patients displayed less clarity in TCR sharing than mice, a finding possibly related to HLA.

Germline CDR1 is LNHDA and CDR2 is SQIVND (reference sequence). Trimming shortened V by 3 bases and J by 6 bases, and 12 bases separated the two germline ends. This CDR3 region has 13 residues. cDNA prepared by RNA extraction and subsequent reverse transcription served as the template for sequencing. Profiled with immunoSEQ multiplex PCR; TCRdb holds only in-frame clones, not every one. The sample has about 110,000 clones; approximately 54% are singletons. The sample in question was CD8+ T cells sorted from blood, obtained at week 24, from a patient treated with tofacitinib. V gene TRBV19 combines with J gene TRBJ2-7; D not certain. This receptor was taken from a human donor with alopecia areata. In DNA, the CDR3 is TGTGCCAGTAGTATGGGCTTCTTTCGCGAGCAGTACTTC. Translated: CASSMGFFREQYF. The full variable domain, rest sourced from reference TRBV19 and TRBJ2-7, is DGGITQSPKYLFRKEGQNVTLSCEQNLNHDAMYWYRQDPGQGLRLIYYSQIVNDFQKGDIAEGYSVSREKKESFPLTVTSAQKNPTAFYLCASSMGFFREQYFGPGTRLTVT.